The 31 T cell receptor beta chains given below trace back to one sample, sequenced in a study of T cell responses to AZD1222 COVID-19 vaccine (dated by TCRdb to about 2021). In the paper's terms, the time point label means: about 28 days (+/-7) after the second vaccine dose. The protocol used for the library was the immunoSEQ multiplex PCR assay. Held by TCRdb, this immuneACCESS table contains in-frame sequences only and omits some clones. Under half of the omission traces to an unresolved V gene where checked; the cause of the rest is unknown. The table for this sample lists about 150,000 clones; approximately 90% of them were counted only once. Together, the top ten hold about 1.6% of the sample. The specimen comprised peripheral blood, sampled 28 days after the second AZD1222 dose. These receptor sequences come from an adult who received the AZD1222 COVID-19 vaccine.

V and J are TRBV2 and TRBJ2-7; D remains unclear. CDR1 SNHLY and CDR2 FYNNEI come from the germline V gene. Trimming removed 4 bases from V and 6 bases from J, with 7 bases in between. CDR3 length equals 11 residues. This chain's CDR3 is CASSAVGEQYF. DNA for the CDR3: TGTGCCAGCAGTGCTGTGGGCGAGCAGTACTTC.

The chain employs TRBV30 and TRBJ1-2; D uncertain. The CDR3 is 13 residues long. CDR1 is GTSNPN and CDR2 is SVGIG in the germline V gene (reference sequence). Deletions cut 3 bases from V and 6 bases from J, with 14 bases between. In DNA form, the CDR3 reads TGTGCCTGGAGCCCCCGGGGAACCGATGGCTACACCTTC. Translated: CAWSPRGTDGYTF.

V gene TRBV12-3 or TRBV12-4 combines with J gene TRBJ2-7; TRBD2 aligns across 9 bases. The CDR3 covers 13 residues. Trimming at V came to 8 bases and at J to 7 bases, leaving 9 bases not matched to a gene. The CDR3 sequence is CASSEASGVEQYF. DNA for the CDR3: TGTGCCAGCTCTGAGGCTAGCGGGGTAGAGCAGTACTTC.

The table lists this clone with a count of one. The chain employs TRBV7-2 and TRBJ2-7, with D tentatively TRBD1 (6 bases). The CDR3 sequence is 15 residues long. Germline CDR1 reads SGHTA; CDR2 reads FQGNSA. V was shortened by 4 bases and J by 0 bases, with 13 bases between the two germline ends. This CDR3 is CASSSQGMYSYEQYF. The CDR3 DNA reads as TGTGCCAGCAGCTCACAGGGAATGTACTCCTACGAGCAGTACTTC.

This clone was seen only once. The genes are TRBV7-6 and TRBJ1-3; D remains ambiguous. This CDR3 has 15 residues. V was clipped by 5 bases and J by 0 bases, with 11 bases between them. Germline V CDR1 and CDR2: SGHVS, FNYEAQ. The CDR3 DNA follows: TGTGCCAGCAGCCCCCCCGGGAGCTCTGGAAACACCATATATTTT. Translation gives CASSPPGSSGNTIYF. Full variable domain (missing parts from reference TRBV7-6 and TRBJ1-3): GAGVSQSPRYKVTKRGQDVALRCDPISGHVSLYWYRQALGQGPEFLTYFNYEAQQDKSGLPNDRFSAERPEGSISTLTIQRTEQRDSAMYRCASSPPGSSGNTIYFGEGSWLTVV.

The rearrangement joins TRBV7-9 to TRBJ2-3; D uncertain. Germline CDR1 reads SEHNR; CDR2 reads FQNEAQ (reference sequence). The CDR3 contains 15 residues. Deletions cut 2 bases from V and 0 bases from J, with 9 bases between. The CDR3 DNA reads as TGTGCCAGCAGCTTATCACGGTCTAGCACAGATACGCAGTATTTT. Its translation is CASSLSRSSTDTQYF. Filled out from reference TRBV7-9 and TRBJ2-3, the complete variable domain reads DTGVSQNPRHKITKRGQNVTFRCDPISEHNRLYWYRQTLGQGPEFLTYFQNEAQLEKSRLLSDRFSAERPKGSFSTLEIQRTEQGDSAMYLCASSLSRSSTDTQYFGPGTRLTVL.

The chain has TRBV27 and TRBJ1-2; 7 bases agree with TRBD1. Germline V gene sequence: CDR1 MNHEY, CDR2 SMNVEV (reference sequence). The CDR3 sequence is 15 residues long. The trim removed 2 bases at V and 3 bases at J, leaving 6 bases unmatched. The CDR3 is CASSLGTANYYGYTF. The CDR3 DNA follows: TGTGCCAGCAGTTTAGGGACAGCGAATTACTATGGCTACACCTTC.

This clone occurred a few times. The chain joins TRBV6-5 to TRBJ2-7, with D uncertain. V lost 5 bases to trimming and J lost 3 bases, with 8 bases between them. The CDR3 spans 12 residues. Germline loops: CDR1 MNHEY, CDR2 SVGAGI. The CDR3 DNA sequence: TGTGCCAGCAGTACTGCTAGCTACGAGCAGTACTTC. Residues: CASSTASYEQYF.

The V gene is TRBV25-1, the J gene TRBJ2-1, with D uncertain. Germline CDR1 MGHDK, CDR2 SYGVNS. The V end was cut by 2 bases, the J end by 12 bases, with 11 bases between. The CDR3 consists of 12 residues. In DNA form, the CDR3 reads TGTGCCAGCAGTGAAGGCGGCGTGGGGCAGTTCTTC. Translated, it gives CASSEGGVGQFF.

The chain uses TRBV9 and TRBJ1-5; the D gene is possibly TRBD1 (5 bases). The length of the CDR3 is 15 residues. V was clipped by 3 bases and J by 6 bases, with 16 bases between them. Germline loops: CDR1 SGDLS, CDR2 YYNGEE. CDR3 bases: TGTGCCAGCAGCGCAGACGGGACTTCGGGTCAGCCCCAGCATTTT. This encodes CASSADGTSGQPQHF.

The V call is TRBV6-2 or TRBV6-3, the J call TRBJ1-1, with TRBD1 matching over 8 bases. The CDR3 covers 16 residues. With V trimmed by 5 bases and J by 4 bases, 12 bases remained unmatched. Germline V CDR1 and CDR2: MNHEY, SVGEGT. The chain's CDR3 is CASSKTGQAGRTEAFF. Here the CDR3 DNA reads TGTGCCAGCAGTAAGACGGGACAGGCGGGGCGCACTGAAGCTTTCTTT.

The chain uses TRBV5-4 and TRBJ2-7; 9 bases match TRBD1. Germline loops: CDR1 SGHNT, CDR2 YYREEE (reference sequence). The V segment lost 1 base and the J segment 4 bases; nucleotides outside the gene matches: 9. This CDR3 region has 16 residues. In DNA, the CDR3 is TGTGCCAGCAGCTTGACCGGACAGGGGCGGACATACGAGCAGTACTTC. Its translation: CASSLTGQGRTYEQYF.

V usage is TRBV7-3 and J usage is TRBJ1-6, with D uncertain. The germline V gene encodes CDR1 SGHTA and CDR2 FQGTGA. Trimming cost V 8 bases and J 7 bases, with 9 bases left between them. CDR3 length: 12 amino acids. CDR3 DNA sequence: TGTGCCAGCGGGAGCGGGAATTCACCCCTCCACTTT. Amino acids: CASGSGNSPLHF.

This CDR3 is CASHPPGQSSGNTIYF. The CDR3, as DNA: TGTGCCAGTCATCCTCCGGGACAGAGCTCTGGAAACACCATATATTTT. The chain is built from TRBV5-4 and TRBJ1-3, with 7 bases lining up with TRBD1. The CDR3 covers 16 residues. The V gene end was trimmed by 8 bases and the J gene end by 0 bases; junction bases not matched to a gene: 11. Germline values: CDR1 SGHNT, CDR2 YYREEE (reference sequence).

The V gene is TRBV3-1 (or the pseudogene TRBV3-2), the J gene TRBJ2-2, with 12 bases fitting TRBD2. The ends lost 4 bases at V and 5 bases at J; junction bases unmatched: 5. Per the germline V gene, CDR1 is LGHDT and CDR2 is YNNKEL (reference sequence). The CDR3 spans 16 residues. CDR3: CASSRLAGVRTGELFF. CDR3 DNA: TGTGCCAGCAGCCGACTAGCGGGAGTAAGGACCGGGGAGCTGTTTTTT.

The chain has TRBV19 and TRBJ2-7, with no clear D. Germline assignment: CDR1 LNHDA and CDR2 SQIVND (reference sequence). With 6 bases removed from V and 3 bases from J, the gap between germline ends came to 9 bases. This CDR3 is 12 amino acids long. Written as DNA, the CDR3 is TGTGCCAGTAGAGCCCAAAACTACGAGCAGTACTTC. Residues: CASRAQNYEQYF.

This chain links TRBV18 with TRBJ1-1; D unresolved. This CDR3 has 15 amino acids. V shed 0 bases and J shed 5 bases, with 13 bases lying between them. From germline, CDR1 is KGHSH and CDR2 LQKENI. CDR3 sequence: CASSPPRTDGTEAFF. The CDR3 coding sequence is TGTGCCAGCTCACCACCGAGGACCGACGGGACTGAAGCTTTCTTT.

The chain has TRBV24-1 and TRBJ2-7; maybe TRBD2 (6 bases). V lost 7 bases and J lost 1, with 7 bases in between. Germline values: CDR1 KGHDR, CDR2 SFDVKD. CDR3 length: 12 amino acids. CDR3 in amino acids: CATSGGSYEQYF. The DNA of the CDR3 is TGTGCCACCAGCGGAGGGTCCTACGAGCAGTACTTC.

This clone was picked up one time. The J gene is TRBJ2-2, the V gene TRBV15; 7 bases agree with TRBD2. Germline loops: CDR1 LNHNV, CDR2 YYDKDF (reference sequence). V was clipped by 5 bases and J by 5 bases; unmatched bases: 5. The CDR3 runs 14 residues. CDR3 region: CATSSGRWTGELFF. The CDR3 DNA is TGTGCCACCAGCTCCGGGAGGTGGACCGGGGAGCTGTTTTTT.

The genes are TRBV30 and TRBJ1-5, with TRBD1 matching over 7 bases. With 1 base clipped from V and 5 bases from J, the junction kept 5 bases outside the gene matches. The length of the CDR3 is 14 residues. Germline loops: CDR1 GTSNPN, CDR2 SVGIG (reference sequence). The CDR3 sequence is CAWSEGQSYQPQHF. In DNA, the CDR3 is TGTGCCTGGAGTGAGGGACAGTCCTATCAGCCCCAGCATTTT.

DNA of the CDR3: TGTGCCAGCAGCACAGGGGAGTGGGGCTACACCTTC. Its translation is CASSTGEWGYTF. This chain links TRBV12-3 or TRBV12-4 with TRBJ1-2; TRBD1 aligns across 7 bases. The CDR3 sequence is 12 residues long. The junction had 6 bases not matched to a gene; V was cut back by 6 bases and J by 8 bases.

This clone has a handful of counts. V gene TRBV27 combines with J gene TRBJ2-1, with D possibly being TRBD1 or TRBD2 (5 bases each). The ends were cut back, 6 bases at V and 7 bases at J, with 16 bases in the middle. Germline V gene sequence: CDR1 MNHEY, CDR2 SMNVEV (reference sequence). The CDR3 contains 14 residues. CDR3 nucleotide sequence: TGTGCCAGCAGGGCGGGTGGTGGGGCAAATGAGCAGTTCTTC. Protein: CASRAGGGANEQFF.

V usage is TRBV25-1 and J usage is TRBJ2-7, with TRBD2 identical over 10 bases. The junction had 6 bases not matched to a gene; V was cut back by 5 bases and J by 2 bases. CDR1 and CDR2 (germline): MGHDK, SYGVNS. The CDR3 is 15 amino acids. The CDR3 DNA follows: TGTGCCAGCAGTAGGGCTAGCGGGGGACCCTACGAGCAGTACTTC. This gives the protein CASSRASGGPYEQYF.

This clone was seen just once. In DNA, the CDR3 is TGCGCCAGCAGCTTGGTGTCCGGGACATACAATGAGCAGTTCTTC. Its translation is CASSLVSGTYNEQFF. The V and J genes are TRBV5-1 and TRBJ2-1; tentatively, D is TRBD1 (6 bases). This CDR3 contains 15 residues. With 0 bases removed from V and 4 bases from J, the gap between germline ends came to 11 bases. Germline CDR1 SGHRS, CDR2 YFSETQ.

V and J are TRBV7-6 and TRBJ1-1, with 10 bases fitting TRBD1. The V gene's germline CDR1 is SGHVS and CDR2 FNYEAQ. V was clipped by 1 base and J by 4 bases; unmatched bases: 6. The CDR3 is 16 amino acids. CDR3 sequence reads: CASSLVGWDRGTEAFF. The CDR3 region has the DNA TGTGCCAGCAGCTTAGTGGGTTGGGACAGGGGCACTGAAGCTTTCTTT.

This chain uses TRBV7-9 with TRBJ2-1; 7 bases are a match to TRBD2. Trimming cost V 4 bases and J 6 bases; bases outside gene matches: 9. This CDR3 region has 15 residues. Germline CDR1 SEHNR, CDR2 FQNEAQ (reference sequence). The CDR3 DNA reads TGTGCCAGCAGCTCGCCCCGACTAGCAGGCAATGAGCAGTTCTTC. The encoded protein is CASSSPRLAGNEQFF.

The chain is built from TRBV18 and TRBJ1-6; unclear D gene. This CDR3 is built from 16 residues. Germline CDR1 KGHSH, CDR2 LQKENI. Between the trimmed V and J ends, which lost 1 base and 7 bases, there was a span of 14 bases. CDR3 in amino acids: CASSPRERAGNSPLHF. The DNA of the CDR3 is TGTGCCAGCTCACCACGGGAACGGGCGGGAAATTCACCCCTCCACTTT.

The rearrangement joins TRBV19 to TRBJ2-3; tentatively, D is TRBD2 (6 bases). The CDR3 is 19 residues long. CDR1 LNHDA and CDR2 SQIVND come from the germline V gene (reference sequence). The V end was cut by 1 base, the J end by 2 bases, with 22 bases between. This chain's CDR3 is CASSIGGGLGLYYTDTQYF. The CDR3 DNA sequence: TGTGCCAGTAGTATAGGTGGGGGACTCGGATTATATTACACAGATACGCAGTATTTT. The variable domain in full, with the rest retrieved from reference TRBV19 and TRBJ2-3, is DGGITQSPKYLFRKEGQNVTLSCEQNLNHDAMYWYRQDPGQGLRLIYYSQIVNDFQKGDIAEGYSVSREKKESFPLTVTSAQKNPTAFYLCASSIGGGLGLYYTDTQYFGPGTRLTVL.

V is TRBV7-9 and J is TRBJ2-3; TRBD2 might be the D (5 bases). The germline V gene encodes CDR1 SEHNR and CDR2 FQNEAQ (reference sequence). The CDR3 runs to 15 residues. Trimming shortened V by 3 bases and J by 2 bases, and 12 bases separated the two germline ends. CDR3 residues: CASSLAQRATDTQYF. CDR3 nucleotide sequence: TGTGCCAGCAGCTTGGCGCAGAGGGCCACAGATACGCAGTATTTT.

In this sample, this clone turned up once. V usage is TRBV18 and J usage is TRBJ2-3, with D unclear. Per the germline V gene, CDR1 is KGHSH and CDR2 is LQKENI. The germline V and J ends were trimmed by 6 bases and 5 bases, with 9 bases remaining between them. The CDR3 loop spans 12 amino acids. The CDR3 is CASSPLGDTQYF. The CDR3 DNA reads TGTGCCAGCTCGCCTCTGGGAGATACGCAGTATTTT.

The V call is TRBV30, the J call TRBJ2-6; D gene uncertain. This CDR3 spans 16 amino acids. The ends were cut back, 0 bases at V and 0 bases at J, with 9 bases in the middle. CDR1 GTSNPN and CDR2 SVGIG come from the germline V gene (reference sequence). CDR3 DNA sequence: TGTGCCTGGAGTGTAGGAATACTCTCTGGGGCCAACGTCCTGACTTTC. This encodes CAWSVGILSGANVLTF.